Each of the 8 T cell receptor beta chains below was sequenced from the same sample in a study of cytomegalovirus exposure and HLA in healthy donors. PCR used 60 Vbeta primers and 13 Jbeta primers. Profiled with immunoSEQ multiplex PCR; TCRdb holds only in-frame clones, not every one. The sample holds about 180,000 clones, 75% seen once. Source material: PBMCs. These receptors originate from a male donor in good health and CMV-seronegative.

DNA for the CDR3: TGTGCCAGCAGTTTATTATCTGGGGCCAACGTCCTGACTTTC. Residues: CASSLLSGANVLTF. The chain recombines TRBV28 with TRBJ2-6, with D unclear. This CDR3 contains 14 residues. Trimming pared 1 base from V and 1 base from J, leaving 2 bases between. Germline values: CDR1 MDHEN, CDR2 SYDVKM.

This chain uses TRBV5-4 with TRBJ1-2, with 7 bases matching TRBD1. Germline CDR1 and CDR2: SGHNT and YYREEE (reference sequence). With 0 bases clipped from V and 8 bases from J, the junction kept 10 bases outside the gene matches. The CDR3 runs to 15 residues. The CDR3 DNA follows: TGTGCCAGCAGCTTGGGGTGGGACAGTTCGCTAGGCTACACCTTC. Amino acid sequence: CASSLGWDSSLGYTF.

The CDR3 spells CASSQRTFTYEQYF. As DNA, the CDR3 is TGTGCCAGCAGCCAAAGGACATTTACCTACGAGCAGTACTTC. The rearrangement uses TRBV7-2 and TRBJ2-7, with D perhaps matching TRBD1 (5 bases). In germline, CDR1 is SGHTA, CDR2 FQGNSA. The CDR3 runs 14 residues. With 5 bases removed from V and 2 bases from J, the gap between germline ends came to 13 bases.

This clone was recorded a few times. The chain links TRBV7-9 to TRBJ1-3, with 7 bases that match TRBD1. This CDR3 spans 15 amino acids. Germline loops: CDR1 SEHNR, CDR2 FQNEAQ (reference sequence). The V and J ends lost 5 bases and 1 base, in that order; junction bases with no gene match: 5. The chain's CDR3 is CASSVPRGSGNTIYF. The CDR3 DNA sequence: TGTGCCAGCAGCGTACCCAGGGGGTCTGGAAACACCATATATTTT.

The chain carries TRBV5-4 and TRBJ2-1; 13 bases line up with TRBD2. The germline gives CDR1 SGHNT, CDR2 YYREEE (reference sequence). The CDR3 runs 16 residues. V shed 3 bases, J shed 7 bases, and the junction held 7 bases outside the gene matches. The CDR3 is CASSSGLAGVGNEQFF. The CDR3 DNA reads TGTGCCAGCAGCTCTGGACTAGCGGGAGTTGGAAATGAGCAGTTCTTC.

This clone has a handful of counts. The chain joins TRBV19 to TRBJ1-5, with 7 positions matching TRBD1. Trimming removed 6 bases from V and 2 bases from J; junction bases left unmatched: 7. The CDR3 has 15 amino acids. Germline-derived CDR1 and CDR2 are LNHDA and SQIVND (reference sequence). The CDR3 sequence is CASSAGTAGNQPQHF. For the CDR3, the DNA is TGTGCCAGTAGCGCCGGGACAGCCGGCAATCAGCCCCAGCATTTT.

The chain uses TRBV30 and TRBJ1-6; 9 nucleotides align to TRBD1. Germline V gene data show CDR1 as GTSNPN and CDR2 as SVGIG (reference sequence). This CDR3 contains 20 residues. With V trimmed by 3 bases and J by 4 bases, 19 bases remained unmatched. CDR3 loop: CAWRGFRDRAALLYNSPLHF. Written as DNA, the CDR3 is TGTGCCTGGAGAGGGTTCCGGGACAGGGCCGCCTTATTGTATAATTCACCCCTCCACTTT.

The chain recombines TRBV18 with TRBJ1-5; D is perhaps TRBD1 (6 bases). With 5 bases removed from V and 3 bases from J, the gap between germline ends came to 11 bases. Germline CDR1 and CDR2: KGHSH and LQKENI. CDR3 size: 14 residues. The CDR3 reads CASSAGQLNQPQHF. The CDR3 DNA reads as TGTGCCAGCTCAGCCGGACAGCTCAATCAGCCCCAGCATTTT.